This T cell receptor beta chain was observed in a study of T cell responses to AZD1222 COVID-19 vaccine. The V end was cut by 4 bases, the J end by 3 bases, with 15 bases between. This CDR3 is built from 15 residues. Germline CDR1 and CDR2: SGHTA and FQGNSA. Produced via immunoSEQ multiplex PCR; TCRdb's table is partial and in-frame only. There are fewer than 200,000 clones in the sample; approximately 94% occur only once, and approximately 1.5% lies in the top ten. Samples with a second dose at about 4 or about 12 weeks were pooled together. V usage is TRBV7-2 and J usage is TRBJ1-1; D ambiguous. The sample in question was peripheral blood, obtained 28 days after the second AZD1222 dose. The receptor's source is an adult who received the AZD1222 COVID-19 vaccine. The CDR3 DNA follows: TGTGCCAGCAGCTATCGAAGTGGAGGTGACACTGAAGCTTTCTTT. Residues: CASSYRSGGDTEAFF.